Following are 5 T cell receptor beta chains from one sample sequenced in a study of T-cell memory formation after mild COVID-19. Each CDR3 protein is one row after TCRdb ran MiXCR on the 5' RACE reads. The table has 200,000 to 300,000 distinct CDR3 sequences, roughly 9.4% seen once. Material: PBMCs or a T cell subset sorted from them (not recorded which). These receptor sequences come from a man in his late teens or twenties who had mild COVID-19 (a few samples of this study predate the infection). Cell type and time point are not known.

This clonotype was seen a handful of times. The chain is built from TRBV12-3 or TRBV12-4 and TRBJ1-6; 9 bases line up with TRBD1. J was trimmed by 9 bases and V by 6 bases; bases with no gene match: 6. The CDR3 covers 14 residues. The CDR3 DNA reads TGTGCCAGCAGCGCGGGACAGGGTGGTTCACCCCTCCACTTT. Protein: CASSAGQGGSPLHF.

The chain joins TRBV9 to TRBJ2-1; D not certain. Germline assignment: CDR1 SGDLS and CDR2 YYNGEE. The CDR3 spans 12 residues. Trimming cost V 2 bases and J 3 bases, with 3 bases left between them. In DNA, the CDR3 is TGTGCCAGCAGCGTGGGCTACAATGAGCAGTTCTTC. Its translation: CASSVGYNEQFF.

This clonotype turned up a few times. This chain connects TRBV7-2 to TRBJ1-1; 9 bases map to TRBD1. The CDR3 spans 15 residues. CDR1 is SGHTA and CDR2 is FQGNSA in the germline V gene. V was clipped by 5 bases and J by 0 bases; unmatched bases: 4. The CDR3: CASSDRTGVNTEAFF. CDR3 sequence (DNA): TGTGCCAGCAGCGACCGGACAGGGGTGAACACTGAAGCTTTCTTT.

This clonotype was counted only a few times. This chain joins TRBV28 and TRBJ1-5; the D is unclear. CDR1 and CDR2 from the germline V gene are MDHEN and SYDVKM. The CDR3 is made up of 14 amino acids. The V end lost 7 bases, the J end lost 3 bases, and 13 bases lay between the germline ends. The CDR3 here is CASIPISLNQPQHF. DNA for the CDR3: TGTGCCAGCATTCCCATCAGCCTCAATCAGCCCCAGCATTTT.

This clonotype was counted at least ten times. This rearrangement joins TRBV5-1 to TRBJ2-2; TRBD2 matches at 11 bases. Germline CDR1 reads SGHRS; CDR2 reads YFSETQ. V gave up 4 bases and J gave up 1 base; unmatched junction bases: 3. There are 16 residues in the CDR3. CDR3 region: CASSDTSGGNTGELFF. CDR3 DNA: TGCGCCAGCAGCGACACTAGCGGGGGGAACACCGGGGAGCTGTTTTTT.